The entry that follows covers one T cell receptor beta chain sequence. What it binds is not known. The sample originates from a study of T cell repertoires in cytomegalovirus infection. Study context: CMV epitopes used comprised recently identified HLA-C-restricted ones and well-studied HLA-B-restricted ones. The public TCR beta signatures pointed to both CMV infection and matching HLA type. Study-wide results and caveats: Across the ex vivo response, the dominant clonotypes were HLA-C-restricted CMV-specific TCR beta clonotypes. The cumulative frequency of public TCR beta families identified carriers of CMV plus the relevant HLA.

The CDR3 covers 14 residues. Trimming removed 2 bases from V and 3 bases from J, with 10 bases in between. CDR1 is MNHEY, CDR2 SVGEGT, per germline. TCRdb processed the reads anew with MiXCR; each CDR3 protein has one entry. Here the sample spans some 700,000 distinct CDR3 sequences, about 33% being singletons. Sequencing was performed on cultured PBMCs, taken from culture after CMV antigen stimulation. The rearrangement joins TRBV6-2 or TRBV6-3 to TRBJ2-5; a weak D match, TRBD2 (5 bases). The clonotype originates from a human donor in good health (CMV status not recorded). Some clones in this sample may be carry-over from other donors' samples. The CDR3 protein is CASSYSGKEETQYF. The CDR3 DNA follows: TGTGCCAGCAGTTACAGCGGAAAAGAAGAGACCCAGTACTTC.